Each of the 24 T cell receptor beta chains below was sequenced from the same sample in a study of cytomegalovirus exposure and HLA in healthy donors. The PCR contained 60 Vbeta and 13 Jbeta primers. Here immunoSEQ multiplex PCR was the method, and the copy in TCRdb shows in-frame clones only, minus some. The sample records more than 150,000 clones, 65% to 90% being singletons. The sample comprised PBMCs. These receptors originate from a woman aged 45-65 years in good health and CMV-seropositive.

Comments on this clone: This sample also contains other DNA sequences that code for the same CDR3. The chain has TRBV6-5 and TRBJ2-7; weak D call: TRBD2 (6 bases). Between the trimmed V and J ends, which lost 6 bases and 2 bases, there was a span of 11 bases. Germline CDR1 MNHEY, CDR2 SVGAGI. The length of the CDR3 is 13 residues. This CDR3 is CASRSGGTYEQYF. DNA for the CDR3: TGTGCCAGCAGGTCTGGCGGGACCTACGAGCAGTACTTC.

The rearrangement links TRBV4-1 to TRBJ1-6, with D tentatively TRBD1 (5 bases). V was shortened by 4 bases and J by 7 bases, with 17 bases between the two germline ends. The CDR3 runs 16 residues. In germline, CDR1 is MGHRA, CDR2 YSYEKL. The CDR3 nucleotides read TGCGCCAGCAGCCTGGCCAGACAGTCGATAAATTCACCCCTCCACTTT. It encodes CASSLARQSINSPLHF.

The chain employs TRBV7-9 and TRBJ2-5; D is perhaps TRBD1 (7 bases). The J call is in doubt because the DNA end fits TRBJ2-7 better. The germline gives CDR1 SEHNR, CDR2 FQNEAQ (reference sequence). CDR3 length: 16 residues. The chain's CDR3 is CASSRRRGASTYEQYF. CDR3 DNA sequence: TGTGCCAGCAGCCGCCGCAGGGGGGCTAGTACCTACGAGCAGTACTTC.

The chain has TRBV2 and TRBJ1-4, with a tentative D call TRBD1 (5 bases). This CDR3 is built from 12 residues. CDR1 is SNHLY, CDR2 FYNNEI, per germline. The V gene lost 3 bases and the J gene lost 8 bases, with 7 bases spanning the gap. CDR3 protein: CASSETVEKLFF. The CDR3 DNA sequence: TGTGCCAGCAGTGAGACAGTCGAAAAACTGTTTTTT.

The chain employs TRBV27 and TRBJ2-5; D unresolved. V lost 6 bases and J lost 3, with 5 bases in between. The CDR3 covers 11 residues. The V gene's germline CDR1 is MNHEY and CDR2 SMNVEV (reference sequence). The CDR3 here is CASSFKETQYF. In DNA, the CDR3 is TGTGCCAGCAGCTTTAAAGAGACCCAGTACTTC.

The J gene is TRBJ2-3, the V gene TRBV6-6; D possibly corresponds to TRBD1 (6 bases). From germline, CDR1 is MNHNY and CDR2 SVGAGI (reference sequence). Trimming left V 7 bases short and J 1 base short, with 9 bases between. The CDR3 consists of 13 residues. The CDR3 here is CASNRQGTDTQYF. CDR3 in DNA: TGTGCCAGCAACAGACAGGGCACAGATACGCAGTATTTT.

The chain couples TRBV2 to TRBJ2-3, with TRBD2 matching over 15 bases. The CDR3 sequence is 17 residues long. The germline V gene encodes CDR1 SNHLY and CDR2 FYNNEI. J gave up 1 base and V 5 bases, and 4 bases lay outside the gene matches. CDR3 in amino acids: CASSPRTSGGGTDTQYF. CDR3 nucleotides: TGTGCCAGCAGTCCTCGGACTAGCGGGGGGGGCACAGATACGCAGTATTTT.

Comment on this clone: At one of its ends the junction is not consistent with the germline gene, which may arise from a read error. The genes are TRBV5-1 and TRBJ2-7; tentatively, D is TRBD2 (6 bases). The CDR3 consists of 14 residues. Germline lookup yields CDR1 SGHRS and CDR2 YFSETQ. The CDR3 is CASRGTGSSYEQCF. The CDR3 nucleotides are TGCGCCAGCAGGGGGACTGGGAGCTCCTACGAGCAGTGCTTC.

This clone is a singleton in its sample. DNA of the CDR3: TGCGCCAGCCGCCAGACAGGGAGCACAGATACGCAGTATTTT. Amino acids: CASRQTGSTDTQYF. The gene calls are TRBV5-1 and TRBJ2-3, with TRBD1 matching 7 bases. The CDR3 extends over 14 amino acids. The V and J ends lost 7 bases and 0 bases, in that order; junction bases with no gene match: 5. Germline V gene sequence: CDR1 SGHRS, CDR2 YFSETQ.

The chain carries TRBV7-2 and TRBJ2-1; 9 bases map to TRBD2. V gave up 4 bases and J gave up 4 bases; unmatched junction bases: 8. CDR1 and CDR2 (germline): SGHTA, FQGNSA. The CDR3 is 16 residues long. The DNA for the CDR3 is TGTGCCAGCAGCTCCTTTAGCGGGGGCCCGTACAATGAGCAGTTCTTC. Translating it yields CASSSFSGGPYNEQFF.

The CDR3 sequence: CASSQRGGPSTDTQYF. The DNA for the CDR3 is TGCGCCAGCAGCCAGCGGGGGGGGCCTAGCACAGATACGCAGTATTTT. The chain carries TRBV4-1 and TRBJ2-3; 9 nucleotides agree with TRBD2. There are 16 residues in the CDR3. J lost 0 bases, V lost 3 bases, and 4 bases had no gene match. CDR1 MGHRA and CDR2 YSYEKL come from the germline V gene.

CDR3 sequence reads: CAWSVRGLGKNIQYF. The DNA of the CDR3 is TGTGCCTGGAGTGTTAGAGGGCTTGGCAAAAACATTCAGTACTTC. This chain uses TRBV30 with TRBJ2-4; tentative D call: TRBD2 (5 bases). Trimming removed 0 bases at V and 3 bases at J, with 12 bases between. CDR1 is GTSNPN and CDR2 is SVGIG in the germline V gene (reference sequence). There are 15 residues in the CDR3.

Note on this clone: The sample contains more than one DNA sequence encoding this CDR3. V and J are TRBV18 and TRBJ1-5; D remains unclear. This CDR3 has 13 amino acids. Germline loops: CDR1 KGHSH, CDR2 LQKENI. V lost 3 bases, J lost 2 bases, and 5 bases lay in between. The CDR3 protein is CASSPGGNQPQHF. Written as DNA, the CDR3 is TGTGCCAGCTCACCCGGGGGCAATCAGCCCCAGCATTTT.

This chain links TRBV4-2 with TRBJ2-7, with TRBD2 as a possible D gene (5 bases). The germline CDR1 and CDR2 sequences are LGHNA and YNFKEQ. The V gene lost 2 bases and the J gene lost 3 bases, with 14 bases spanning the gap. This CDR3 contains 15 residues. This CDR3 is CASSQMGTGNYEQYF. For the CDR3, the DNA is TGTGCCAGCAGCCAAATGGGAACCGGGAACTACGAGCAGTACTTC.

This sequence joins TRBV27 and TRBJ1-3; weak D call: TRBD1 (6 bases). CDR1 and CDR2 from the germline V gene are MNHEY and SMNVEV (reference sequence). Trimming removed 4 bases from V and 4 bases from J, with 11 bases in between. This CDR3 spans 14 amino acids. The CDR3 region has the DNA TGTGCCAGCAGTTCCAGGGGTCTAGGAAACACCATATATTTT. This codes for CASSSRGLGNTIYF.

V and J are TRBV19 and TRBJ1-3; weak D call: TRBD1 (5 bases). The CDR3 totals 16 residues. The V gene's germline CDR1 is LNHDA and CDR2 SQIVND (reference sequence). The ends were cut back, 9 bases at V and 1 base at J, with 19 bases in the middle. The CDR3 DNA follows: TGTGCCAGCTTCGGCAGGGAACCCCAATCTGGAAACACCATATATTTT. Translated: CASFGREPQSGNTIYF. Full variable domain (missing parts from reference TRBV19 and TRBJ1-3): DGGITQSPKYLFRKEGQNVTLSCEQNLNHDAMYWYRQDPGQGLRLIYYSQIVNDFQKGDIAEGYSVSREKKESFPLTVTSAQKNPTAFYLCASFGREPQSGNTIYFGEGSWLTVV.

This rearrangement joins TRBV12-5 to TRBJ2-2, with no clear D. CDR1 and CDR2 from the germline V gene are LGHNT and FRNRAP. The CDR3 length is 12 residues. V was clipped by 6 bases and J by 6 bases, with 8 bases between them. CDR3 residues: CASGVRAGELFF. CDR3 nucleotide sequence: TGTGCTAGTGGAGTGCGAGCCGGGGAGCTGTTTTTT.

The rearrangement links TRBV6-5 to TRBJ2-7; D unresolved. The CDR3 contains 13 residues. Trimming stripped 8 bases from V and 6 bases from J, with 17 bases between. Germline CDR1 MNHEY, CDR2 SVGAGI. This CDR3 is CASALSMGSEQYF. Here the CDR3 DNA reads TGTGCCAGCGCCCTTTCGATGGGCTCCGAGCAGTACTTC.

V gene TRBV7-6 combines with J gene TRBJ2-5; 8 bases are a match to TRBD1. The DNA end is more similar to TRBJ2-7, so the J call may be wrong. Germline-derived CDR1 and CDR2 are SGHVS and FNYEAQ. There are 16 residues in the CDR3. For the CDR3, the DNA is TGTGCCAGCAGCTTAGGACAGGGGTCCCCCTCCTACGAGCAGTACTTC. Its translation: CASSLGQGSPSYEQYF.

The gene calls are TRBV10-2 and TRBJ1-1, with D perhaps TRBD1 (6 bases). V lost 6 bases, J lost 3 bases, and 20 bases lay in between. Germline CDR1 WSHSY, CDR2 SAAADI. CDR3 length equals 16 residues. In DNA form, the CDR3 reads TGCGCCAGCAGACAGCCGGCCAGGGGAGGGGACACTGAAGCTTTCTTT. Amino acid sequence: CASRQPARGGDTEAFF.

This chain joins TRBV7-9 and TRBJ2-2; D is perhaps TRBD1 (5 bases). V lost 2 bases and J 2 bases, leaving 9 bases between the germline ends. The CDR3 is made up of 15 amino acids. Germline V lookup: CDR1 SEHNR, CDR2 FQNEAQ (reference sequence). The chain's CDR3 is CASSLRQGNTGELFF. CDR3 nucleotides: TGTGCCAGCAGCTTAAGGCAGGGCAACACCGGGGAGCTGTTTTTT.

The CDR3 DNA sequence: TGCGCCAGCAGCTTGGGCGGGAACTATGGCTACACCTTC. This translates into CASSLGGNYGYTF. The rearrangement joins TRBV5-1 to TRBJ1-2, with D unclear. The CDR3 length is 13 residues. Trimming left V 0 bases short and J 2 bases short, with 5 bases between. CDR1 and CDR2 (germline): SGHRS, YFSETQ.

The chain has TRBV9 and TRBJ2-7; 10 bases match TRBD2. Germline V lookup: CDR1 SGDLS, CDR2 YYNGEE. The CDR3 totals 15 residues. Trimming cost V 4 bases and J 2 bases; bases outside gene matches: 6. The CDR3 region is CASSPTGLATYEQYF. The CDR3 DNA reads TGTGCCAGCAGCCCAACGGGACTAGCGACCTACGAGCAGTACTTC. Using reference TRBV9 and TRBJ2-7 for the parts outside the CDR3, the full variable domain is DSGVTQTPKHLITATGQRVTLRCSPRSGDLSVYWYQQSLDQGLQFLIQYYNGEERAKGNILERFSAQQFPDLHSELNLSSLELGDSALYFCASSPTGLATYEQYFGPGTRLTVT.

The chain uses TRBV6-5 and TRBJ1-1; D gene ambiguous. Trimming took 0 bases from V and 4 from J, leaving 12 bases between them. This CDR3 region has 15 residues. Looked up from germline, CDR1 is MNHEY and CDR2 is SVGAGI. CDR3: CASSYSREAVTEAFF. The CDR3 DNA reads TGTGCCAGCAGTTACTCGCGGGAAGCGGTCACTGAAGCTTTCTTT.